Sequencing of this TCR beta chain was carried out in a study of shared clonotypes between healthy human individuals. Study background: The study used three CD4 naive, three CD4 memory, two CD8 naive and one CD8 memory plate per donor. Notes on the study in general: A handful of donors had 4% to 5% of their naive CD4 clonotypes in common.

The CDR3 is made up of 15 amino acids. The V end lost 4 bases, the J end lost 6 bases, and 18 bases lay between the germline ends. Germline V gene sequence: CDR1 SGHNT, CDR2 YYREEE (reference sequence). Evenly divided among several immunoSEQ plates was the genomic DNA of each subset. Original methodology: Filtering differed since immunoSEQ provided only junctions, with no quality scores. This table comes from immunoSEQ multiplex PCR, and its TCRdb copy is limited to in-frame clones, with some not included. For V, J and clone size, that table is used; D and trimming come from the DNA. This table holds a few million clones, approximately 95% found once. As concerns this clone: As yet, its antigen is unknown.

This receptor was taken from a man aged 18 to 30 in good health. Some clones in this sample may be carry-over from other donors' samples. Sequenced material: naive CD4+ T cells from PBMCs. Described subset: CD45RA+ positively selected. V gene TRBV5-4 combines with J gene TRBJ2-3; D is tentatively TRBD1 or TRBD2 (5 bases each). The CDR3 coding sequence is TGTGCCAGCAGCATAACTAGGCAGGGTACGGATACGCAGTATTTT. The encoded protein is CASSITRQGTDTQYF. Full variable domain (remainder filled in from reference TRBV5-4 and TRBJ2-3): ETGVTQSPTHLIKTRGQQVTLRCSSQSGHNTVSWYQQALGQGPQFIFQYYREEENGRGNFPPRFSGLQFPNYSSELNVNALELDDSALYLCASSITRQGTDTQYFGPGTRLTVL.